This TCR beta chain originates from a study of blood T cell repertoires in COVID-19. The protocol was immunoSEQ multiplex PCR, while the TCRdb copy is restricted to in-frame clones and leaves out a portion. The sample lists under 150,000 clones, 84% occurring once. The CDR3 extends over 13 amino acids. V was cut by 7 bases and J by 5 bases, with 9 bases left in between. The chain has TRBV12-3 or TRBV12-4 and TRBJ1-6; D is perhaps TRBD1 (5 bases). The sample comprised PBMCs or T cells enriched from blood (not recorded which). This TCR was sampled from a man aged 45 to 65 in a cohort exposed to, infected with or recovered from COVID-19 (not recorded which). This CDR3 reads CASKGADNSPLHF. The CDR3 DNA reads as TGTGCCAGCAAAGGGGCAGATAATTCACCCCTCCACTTT.